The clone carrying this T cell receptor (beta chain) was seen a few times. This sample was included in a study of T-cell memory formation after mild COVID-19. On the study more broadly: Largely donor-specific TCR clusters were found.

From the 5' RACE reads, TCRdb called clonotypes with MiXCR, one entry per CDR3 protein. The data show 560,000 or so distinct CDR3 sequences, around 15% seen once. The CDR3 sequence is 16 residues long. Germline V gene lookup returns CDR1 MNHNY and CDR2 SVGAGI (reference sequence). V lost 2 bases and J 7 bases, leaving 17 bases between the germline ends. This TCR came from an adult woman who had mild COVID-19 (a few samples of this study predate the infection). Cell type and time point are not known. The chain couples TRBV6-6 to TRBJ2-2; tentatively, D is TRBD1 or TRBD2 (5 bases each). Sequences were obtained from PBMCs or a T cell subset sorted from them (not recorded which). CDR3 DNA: TGTGCCAGCAGTTACACAGGTCTCGGGGTGAACGGGGAGCTGTTTTTT. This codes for CASSYTGLGVNGELFF.